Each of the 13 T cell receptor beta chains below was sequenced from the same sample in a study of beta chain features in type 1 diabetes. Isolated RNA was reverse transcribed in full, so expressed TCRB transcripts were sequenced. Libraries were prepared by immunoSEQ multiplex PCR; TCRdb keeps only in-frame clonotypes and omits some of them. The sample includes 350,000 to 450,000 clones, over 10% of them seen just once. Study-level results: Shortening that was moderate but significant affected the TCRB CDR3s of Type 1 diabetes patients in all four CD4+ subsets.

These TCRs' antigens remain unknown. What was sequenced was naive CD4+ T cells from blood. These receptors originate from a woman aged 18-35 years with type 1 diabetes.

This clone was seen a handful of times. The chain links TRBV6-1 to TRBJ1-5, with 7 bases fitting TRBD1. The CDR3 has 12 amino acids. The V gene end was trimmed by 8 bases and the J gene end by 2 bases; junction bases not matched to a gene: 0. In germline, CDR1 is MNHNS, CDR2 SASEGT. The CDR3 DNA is TGTGCCAGCGGACAGGGCAATCAGCCCCAGCATTTT. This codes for CASGQGNQPQHF.

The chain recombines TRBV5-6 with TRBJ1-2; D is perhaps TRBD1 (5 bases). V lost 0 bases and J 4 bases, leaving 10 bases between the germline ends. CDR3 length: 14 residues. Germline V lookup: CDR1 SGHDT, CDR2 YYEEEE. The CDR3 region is CASSLGQGGYGYTF. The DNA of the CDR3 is TGTGCCAGCAGCTTGGGGCAGGGCGGCTATGGCTACACCTTC.

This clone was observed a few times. CDR3 nucleotide sequence: TGTGCCAGCAACCCCACGCGTACAGGGTTCGTCGATGGCTACACCTTC. It yields the protein CASNPTRTGFVDGYTF. The chain combines TRBV27 with TRBJ1-2; the D gene is possibly TRBD1 (6 bases). Germline V gene data show CDR1 as MNHEY and CDR2 as SMNVEV (reference sequence). This CDR3 has 16 residues. V gave up 7 bases and J gave up 6 bases, with 24 bases separating them.

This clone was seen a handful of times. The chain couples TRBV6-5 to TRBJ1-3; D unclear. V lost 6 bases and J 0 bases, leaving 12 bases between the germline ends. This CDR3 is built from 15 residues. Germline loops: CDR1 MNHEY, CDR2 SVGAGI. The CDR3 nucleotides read TGTGCCAGCAGGCCCTTACCTAGCTCTGGAAACACCATATATTTT. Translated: CASRPLPSSGNTIYF.

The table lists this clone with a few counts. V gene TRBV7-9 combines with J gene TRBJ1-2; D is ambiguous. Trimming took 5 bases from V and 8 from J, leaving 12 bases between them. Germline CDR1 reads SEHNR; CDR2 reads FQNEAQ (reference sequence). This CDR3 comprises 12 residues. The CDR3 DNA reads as TGTGCCAGCAGCCCCGAGGGAGGGGGCTACACCTTC. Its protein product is CASSPEGGGYTF.

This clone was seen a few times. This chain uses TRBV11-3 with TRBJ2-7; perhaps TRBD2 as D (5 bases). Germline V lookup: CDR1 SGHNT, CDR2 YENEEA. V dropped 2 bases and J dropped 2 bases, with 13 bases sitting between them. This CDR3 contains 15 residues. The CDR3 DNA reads TGTGCCAGCAGCTTATTGACCGGGAAGGCCTACGAGCAGTACTTC. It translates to CASSLLTGKAYEQYF.

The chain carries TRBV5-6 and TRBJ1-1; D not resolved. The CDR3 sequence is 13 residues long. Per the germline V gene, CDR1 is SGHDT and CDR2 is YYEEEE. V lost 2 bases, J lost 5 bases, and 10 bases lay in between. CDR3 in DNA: TGTGCCAGCAGCTTTCAGCAGAGGACTGAAGCTTTCTTT. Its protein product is CASSFQQRTEAFF.

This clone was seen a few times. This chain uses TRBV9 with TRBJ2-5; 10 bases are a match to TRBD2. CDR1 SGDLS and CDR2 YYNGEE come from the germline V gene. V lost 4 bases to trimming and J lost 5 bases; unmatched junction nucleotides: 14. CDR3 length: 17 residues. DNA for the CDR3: TGTGCCAGCAGCCCCGGGACTAGCGTGACCGGGCGCGAGACCCAGTACTTC. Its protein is CASSPGTSVTGRETQYF.

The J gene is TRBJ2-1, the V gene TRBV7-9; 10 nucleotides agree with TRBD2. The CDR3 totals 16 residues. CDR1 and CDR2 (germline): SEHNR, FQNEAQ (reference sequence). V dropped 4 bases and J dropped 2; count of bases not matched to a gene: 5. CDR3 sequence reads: CASSSITSGAYNEQFF. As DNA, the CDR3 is TGTGCCAGCAGCTCAATTACTAGCGGGGCCTACAATGAGCAGTTCTTC.

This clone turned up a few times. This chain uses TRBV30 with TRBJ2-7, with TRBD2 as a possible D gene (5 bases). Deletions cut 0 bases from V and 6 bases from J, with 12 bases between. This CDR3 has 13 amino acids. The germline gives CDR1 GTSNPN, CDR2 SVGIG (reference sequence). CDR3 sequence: CAWSVQRVGEQYF. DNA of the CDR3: TGTGCCTGGAGTGTACAGAGGGTCGGCGAGCAGTACTTC. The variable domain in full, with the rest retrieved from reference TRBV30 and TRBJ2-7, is SQTIHQWPATLVQPVGSPLSLECTVEGTSNPNLYWYRQAAGRGLQLLFYSVGIGQISSEVPQNLSASRPQDRQFILSSKKLLLSDSGFYLCAWSVQRVGEQYFGPGTRLTVT.

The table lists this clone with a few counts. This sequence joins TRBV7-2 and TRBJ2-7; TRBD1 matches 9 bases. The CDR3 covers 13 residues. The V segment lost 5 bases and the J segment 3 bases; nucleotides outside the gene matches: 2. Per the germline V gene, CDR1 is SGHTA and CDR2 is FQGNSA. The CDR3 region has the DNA TGTGCCAGCAGCCAGACAGGGGGCTACGAGCAGTACTTC. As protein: CASSQTGGYEQYF.

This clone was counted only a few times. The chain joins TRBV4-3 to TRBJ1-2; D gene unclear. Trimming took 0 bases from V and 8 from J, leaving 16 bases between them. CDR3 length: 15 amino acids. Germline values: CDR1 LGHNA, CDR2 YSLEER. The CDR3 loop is CASSQESRRAEGYTF. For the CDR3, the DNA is TGCGCCAGCAGCCAAGAATCCAGGAGGGCGGAGGGCTACACCTTC.

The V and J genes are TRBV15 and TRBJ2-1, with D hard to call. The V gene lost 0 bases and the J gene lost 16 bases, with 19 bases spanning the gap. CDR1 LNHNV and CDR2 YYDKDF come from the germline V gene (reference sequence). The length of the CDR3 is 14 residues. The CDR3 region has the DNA TGTGCCACCAGCAGAGATCGTGCGGCCCCTACATTATTCTTC. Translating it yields CATSRDRAAPTLFF.